Described below is a single T cell receptor (beta chain) sequence and its context. The antigen is undetermined. The data were obtained in a study of monozygotic twins with inflammatory bowel disease. General study findings and limits: Patients with IBD had less TCRbeta diversity (inverse Simpson) than their healthy co-twins. Repertoire similarity did not separate concordant from discordant twins, possibly from limited power.

The UMIs contained a 6-nucleotide sample barcode. They were added by template switching during cDNA synthesis. TCRdb reanalyzed the 5' RACE reads, giving one entry per CDR3 protein sequence and no DNA. The repertoire table contains some 210,000 distinct CDR3 sequences. Germline V lookup: CDR1 KGHSH, CDR2 LQKENI. The CDR3 is made up of 15 amino acids. The clonotype comes from a human donor with ulcerative colitis or Crohn's disease, or a healthy co-twin of an affected twin (not recorded which). Sequenced material: blood. J is TRBJ2-5 and V is TRBV18; TCRdb's D gene call, TRBD2, goes unchecked for lack of DNA. The CDR3 is CASSPKRLVGETQYF. The whole variable domain, remainder taken from reference TRBV18 and TRBJ2-5, is NAGVMQNPRHLVRRRGQEARLRCSPMKGHSHVYWYRQLPEEGLKFMVYLQKENIIDESGMPKERFSAEFPKEGPSILRIQQVVRGDSAAYFCASSPKRLVGETQYFGPGTRLLVL.